The rows below give T cell receptor beta chains drawn from one sample of a study of blood T cell repertoires in COVID-19. Produced via immunoSEQ multiplex PCR; TCRdb's table is partial and in-frame only. The table records approximately 75,000 clones, 80% to 95% of them present only once. Sequenced material: peripheral blood. Receptor source: a human donor in a cohort sampled during active COVID-19. Both conserved end residues are part of each CDR3. The D gene is left open where the match is weak. Rows give clone size only sometimes, using once, few, many, or a class for an expanded clone.

cdr3_aa cdr3_nt clone_size d_call j_call v_call
CASSVGGVSNSPLHF TGTGCCAGCAGCGTAGGGGGGGTCTCTAATTCACCCCTCCACTTT . . TRBJ1-6 TRBV9
CASSPGLAGAEQYF TGCGCCAGCAGCCCGGGACTAGCGGGGGCCGAGCAGTACTTC . TRBD2 TRBJ2-7 TRBV5-1
CAWSHRRGQPQHF TGTGCCTGGAGCCATCGGAGGGGTCAGCCCCAGCATTTT few . TRBJ1-5 TRBV30
CASSQVSNTGELFF TGTGCCAGCAGCCAAGTCTCGAACACCGGGGAGCTGTTTTTT once . TRBJ2-2 TRBV3-1/TRBV3-2
CASSIDLGQGEQFF TGTGCCAGTAGTATAGATCTGGGGCAGGGTGAGCAGTTCTTC . . TRBJ2-1 TRBV19
CASSGEGGTEAFF TGTGCCAGCAGTGGGGAGGGAGGGACTGAAGCTTTCTTT . . TRBJ1-1 TRBV6-4
CASSQTWAGQETQYF TGCGCCAGCAGCCAGACCTGGGCGGGCCAAGAGACCCAGTACTTC . . TRBJ2-5 TRBV4-3
CSASRNLRGLRNSPLHF TGCAGTGCTAGTCGGAACCTTAGGGGGTTGCGGAATTCACCCCTCCACTTT . . TRBJ1-6 TRBV20-1
CATSREGGGYTF TGTGCCACCAGCCGAGAGGGCGGGGGCTACACCTTC . . TRBJ1-2 TRBV24-1
CASSQGWDRADQPQHF TGCGCCAGCAGCCAAGGATGGGACAGGGCTGATCAGCCCCAGCATTTT few TRBD1 TRBJ1-5 TRBV4-1
CASSWTSGPNEQFF TGTGCCAGCAGCTGGACTAGCGGACCCAATGAGCAGTTCTTC once TRBD2 TRBJ2-1 TRBV6-4
CASSITGQGYGYTF TGTGCCAGTAGTATCACTGGGCAGGGGTATGGCTACACCTTC once . TRBJ1-2 TRBV19
CASSEAETGSGYTF TGTGCCAGCAGTGAAGCTGAGACAGGCAGTGGCTACACCTTC . . TRBJ1-2 TRBV6-1
CASSLAGNTEAFF TGTGCCAGCAGCTTAGCCGGGAACACTGAAGCTTTCTTT once . TRBJ1-1 TRBV7-8
CASSWGLSGLANNEQFF TGCGCCAGCAGCTGGGGCCTTTCGGGACTAGCGAACAATGAGCAGTTCTTC . TRBD2 TRBJ2-1 TRBV5-1
CASSTQISGGNEQFF TGTGCCAGTAGTACCCAAATTAGCGGGGGGAATGAGCAGTTCTTC . TRBD2 TRBJ2-1 TRBV19
CASSVGASNQPQHF TGTGCCAGCAGCGTAGGGGCGAGCAATCAGCCCCAGCATTTT . . TRBJ1-5 TRBV9
CASTGDRATYEQYF TGTGCCAGCACGGGAGACAGGGCGACCTACGAGCAGTACTTC . . TRBJ2-7 TRBV6-5
CASSGGGFGYTF TGTGCCAGCAGCGGGGGGGGCTTCGGCTACACCTTC once . TRBJ1-2 TRBV28
CASSVTGTGGGTEAFF TGTGCCAGCAGCGTTACCGGGACAGGGGGCGGCACTGAAGCTTTCTTT . TRBD1 TRBJ1-1 TRBV28
CASSLGAWTLNTEAFF TGTGCCAGCAGCTTAGGGGCCTGGACTCTGAACACTGAAGCTTTCTTT . . TRBJ1-1 TRBV7-8
CASSPRPRRDTDTQYF TGTGCCAGCAGCCCTCGTCCCCGGAGAGACACAGATACGCAGTATTTT . . TRBJ2-3 TRBV6-2/TRBV6-3
CAISSTGFENTGELFF TGTGCCATCAGCTCGACAGGGTTTGAGAACACCGGGGAGCTGTTTTTT . TRBD1 TRBJ2-2 TRBV10-3
CASSRSRDTKPMNTEAFF TGCGCCAGCAGCCGAAGCCGGGACACGAAACCCATGAACACTGAAGCTTTCTTT . . TRBJ1-1 TRBV5-1
CASSVTAAEAFF TGTGCCAGCAGTGTGACAGCTGCTGAAGCTTTCTTT . . TRBJ1-1 TRBV2
CASSFTENTEAFF TGTGCCAGCAGCTTTACAGAGAACACTGAAGCTTTCTTT few . TRBJ1-1 TRBV11-2
CASSLGRWNYGYTF TGTGCCAGCAGTTTAGGGAGGTGGAACTATGGCTACACCTTC . . TRBJ1-2 TRBV27
CASSKDRETEAFF TGTGCCAGCAGCAAGGACAGGGAAACTGAAGCTTTCTTT . TRBD1 TRBJ1-1 TRBV6-5
CASSFERGYEQYF TGTGCCAGCAGCTTTGAGAGGGGGTACGAGCAGTACTTC . . TRBJ2-7 TRBV5-6
CASSLDRVGRNTEAFF TGTGCCAGCAGTTTGGACAGGGTAGGAAGGAACACTGAAGCTTTCTTT . TRBD1 TRBJ1-1 TRBV5-5
CASSAGGTGGGEQYF TGTGCCAGCAGTGCTGGTGGGACAGGGGGCGGGGAGCAGTACTTC . TRBD1 TRBJ2-7 TRBV7-9
CAVGLGAESTDTQYF TGTGCCGTCGGGCTGGGGGCTGAAAGCACAGATACGCAGTATTTT . . TRBJ2-3 TRBV24-1
CASRAARGAETQYF TGTGCCAGCAGGGCAGCGCGGGGGGCAGAGACCCAGTACTTC . TRBD2 TRBJ2-5 TRBV7-6
CASSRGGGEQYF TGTGCCAGCAGCCGCGGGGGGGGCGAGCAGTACTTC . TRBD2 TRBJ2-7 TRBV9
CASSLDSGGSANTGELFF TGTGCCAGCAGCTTGGATAGCGGGGGCTCCGCGAACACCGGGGAGCTGTTTTTT . TRBD2 TRBJ2-2 TRBV5-6
CASSVAGGADTQYF TGTGCCAGCAGCGTAGCGGGAGGGGCAGATACGCAGTATTTT . TRBD2 TRBJ2-3 TRBV9
CSVEASYEQYF TGCAGCGTTGAGGCTAGCTACGAGCAGTACTTC . . TRBJ2-7 TRBV29-1
CATSDFLCPPDEQYF TGTGCCACCAGTGATTTCTTATGTCCCCCAGACGAGCAGTACTTC . . TRBJ2-7 TRBV24-1
CASRRDSLNTEAFF TGTGCCAGCAGGCGGGACAGCCTGAACACTGAAGCTTTCTTT once TRBD1 TRBJ1-1 TRBV27
CASSFGTAYEQYF TGTGCCAGCAGCTTCGGGACAGCCTACGAGCAGTACTTC . TRBD1 TRBJ2-7 TRBV5-6
CASSPGGRGNQETQYF TGTGCCAGCAGTCCCGGGGGGCGGGGGAATCAAGAGACCCAGTACTTC . . TRBJ2-5 TRBV6-2/TRBV6-3